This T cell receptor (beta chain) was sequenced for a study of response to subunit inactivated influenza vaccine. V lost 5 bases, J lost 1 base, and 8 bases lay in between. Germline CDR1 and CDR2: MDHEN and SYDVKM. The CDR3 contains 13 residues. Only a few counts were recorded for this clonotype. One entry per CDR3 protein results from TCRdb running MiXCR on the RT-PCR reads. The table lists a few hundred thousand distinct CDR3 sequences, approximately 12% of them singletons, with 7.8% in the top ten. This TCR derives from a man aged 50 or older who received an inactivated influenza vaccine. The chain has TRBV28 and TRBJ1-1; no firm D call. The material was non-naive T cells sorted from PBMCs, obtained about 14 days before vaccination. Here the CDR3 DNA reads TGTGCCAGCAGTACACAACCGAACACTGAAGCTTTCTTT. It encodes CASSTQPNTEAFF.